Detailed here is one T cell receptor (beta chain). What it binds is unknown. The CDR3 has 16 amino acids. Germline CDR1 GTSNPN, CDR2 SVGIG (reference sequence). V was clipped by 2 bases and J by 5 bases, with 18 bases between them. The data are from a study of cytomegalovirus exposure and HLA in healthy donors. PCR used 60 Vbeta primers and 13 Jbeta primers. Measured with immunoSEQ multiplex PCR; TCRdb has only the in-frame clones, and not every one. In total, the table holds some 70,000 clones. Overall study results and limits: The study recorded more than 150 TCR beta chains that were cytomegalovirus-associated.

The TCR sequence derives from a female donor in good health and CMV-seropositive. Sequencing input: PBMCs. This chain links TRBV30 with TRBJ1-4, with D possibly being TRBD1 (5 bases). The CDR3 DNA reads TGTGCCTGGAGTTGGTCCCTGGGACTATCAAATGAAAAACTGTTTTTT. It is translated as CAWSWSLGLSNEKLFF.